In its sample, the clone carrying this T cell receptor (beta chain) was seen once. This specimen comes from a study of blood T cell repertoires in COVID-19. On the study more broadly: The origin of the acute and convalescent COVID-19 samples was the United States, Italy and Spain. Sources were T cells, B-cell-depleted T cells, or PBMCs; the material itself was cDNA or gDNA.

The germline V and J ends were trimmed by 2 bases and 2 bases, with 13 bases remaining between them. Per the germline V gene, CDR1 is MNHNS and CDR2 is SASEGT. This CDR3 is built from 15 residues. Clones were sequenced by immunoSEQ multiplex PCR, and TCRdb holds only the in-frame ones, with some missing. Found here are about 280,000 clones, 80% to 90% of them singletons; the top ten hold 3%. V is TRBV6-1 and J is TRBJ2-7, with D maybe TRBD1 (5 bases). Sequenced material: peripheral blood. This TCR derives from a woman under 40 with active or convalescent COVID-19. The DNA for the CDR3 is TGTGCCAGCAGTGAACAGTCAGGGTCTCCCTACGAGCAGTACTTC. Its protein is CASSEQSGSPYEQYF.